Shown below are 2 T cell receptor beta chains from a single sample sequenced in a study of T cells after yellow fever vaccination. MiXCR was run by TCRdb on the 5' RACE reads, yielding one entry per CDR3 protein. This sample has a few hundred thousand distinct CDR3 sequences, with about a sixth found just once. The sample was PBMCs, taken about 5 days after the first yellow fever vaccination. The source is a young man who received the YFV17D yellow fever vaccine.

This clonotype was seen a few times. This chain uses TRBV27 with TRBJ1-5; 8 nucleotides agree with TRBD1. Germline trimming cut 10 bases from V and 0 bases from J; bases unmatched to any gene: 5. The CDR3 consists of 14 residues. CDR1 MNHEY and CDR2 SMNVEV come from the germline V gene (reference sequence). In DNA, the CDR3 is TGTGCCAACCAGGGGGCCCATAGCAATCAGCCCCAGCATTTT. This codes for CANQGAHSNQPQHF.

The chain has TRBV7-2 and TRBJ2-2, with D perhaps TRBD2 (5 bases). The V end was cut by 1 base, the J end by 3 bases, with 9 bases between. Germline lookup yields CDR1 SGHTA and CDR2 FQGNSA. The CDR3 has 15 amino acids. The CDR3 spells CASSLGQDYTGELFF. The DNA for the CDR3 is TGTGCCAGCAGCTTAGGTCAGGACTACACCGGGGAGCTGTTTTTT.